The source of this TCR beta chain is a study of breast tumors, draining lymph nodes, adjacent tissues. Breast cancer patients provided tissue from their axillary draining lymph nodes. With 3 bases clipped from V and 2 bases from J, the junction kept 3 bases outside the gene matches. The CDR3 length is 14 residues. Germline assignment: CDR1 SGHRS and CDR2 YFSETQ. TCRdb fed the multiplex PCR reads into MiXCR, producing one record per CDR3 protein. The data show 150,000 to 250,000 distinct CDR3 sequences, with approximately 33% seen just once and 4% to 5.5% held by the top ten. A single count supports this clonotype.

The rearrangement joins TRBV5-1 to TRBJ2-3, with 7 bases matching TRBD1. The receptor's source is a female donor with breast cancer. Some clones in this sample may be carry-over from other donors' samples. Sequencing was done on a sample of axillary lymph node tissue. CDR3 sequence (DNA): TGCGCCAGCAGCTCCGGGACAGCCACAGATACGCAGTATTTT. Its translation is CASSSGTATDTQYF.